This passage covers 23 T cell receptor beta chains from one sample sequenced in a study of T cell repertoires in cytomegalovirus infection (dated by TCRdb to between 2018 and 2021). The label giving this sample's treatment or condition can be read as: in vitro stimulation with specific CMV peptide epitopes to enrich CMV-specific T cells. Antigens of these TCRs are unknown. This sample was sequenced with an Illumina HiSeq 1500. The public reads were quality trimmed at Q25 with fastp and then assembled into clones with MiXCR by TCRdb, keeping productive beta chains. Every entry covers one CDR3 protein and lists the most common genes and DNA from its rows. The sample data list approximately 910,000 distinct CDR3 sequences, and roughly 31% of these were observed just once. The ten largest account for 13% of the sample. Sequenced material: cultured CD8+ T cells from PBMCs, taken from culture after CMV antigen stimulation. These receptors came from a human donor in good health (CMV status not recorded). Some clones in this sample may be carry-over from other donors' samples.

This clonotype turned up a few times. This rearrangement joins TRBV24-1 to TRBJ2-3; 7 bases line up with TRBD2. The CDR3 length is 16 residues. Germline assignment: CDR1 KGHDR and CDR2 SFDVKD. The V segment lost 0 bases and the J segment 2 bases; nucleotides outside the gene matches: 4. The CDR3 loop is CATSDLAREATDTQYF. The CDR3 region has the DNA TGTGCCACCAGTGATTTGGCCCGGGAGGCCACAGATACGCAGTATTTT.

The V call is TRBV10-3, the J call TRBJ2-1; 9 positions agree with TRBD2. Germline V gene sequence: CDR1 ENHRY, CDR2 SYGVKD. The CDR3 loop spans 19 amino acids. V was clipped by 4 bases and J by 0 bases; unmatched bases: 13. This chain's CDR3 is CAISAVRGTSNASYNEQFF. The CDR3 DNA is TGTGCCATCAGTGCGGTCAGGGGGACTAGCAACGCCTCCTACAATGAGCAGTTCTTC.

The CDR3: CASSFRGGPSSYNEQFF. In DNA form, the CDR3 reads TGTGCCAGCAGCTTTCGAGGGGGCCCCAGCTCCTACAATGAGCAGTTCTTC. The V gene is TRBV11-2, the J gene TRBJ2-1; 7 positions match TRBD1. The germline V gene encodes CDR1 SGHAT and CDR2 FQNNGV. Losses at the gene ends were 3 bases for V and 0 bases for J; bases not matched to a gene: 8. CDR3 length: 17 residues.

This clonotype was seen just once. This chain links TRBV3-1 with TRBJ1-2; D gene uncertain. Trimming cost V 6 bases and J 4 bases, with 15 bases left between them. The CDR3 covers 14 residues. Germline loops: CDR1 LGHDT, CDR2 YNNKEL (reference sequence). CDR3 DNA: TGTGCCAGCAGTCTAAGACCGACGGCCTATGGCTACACCTTC. This gives the protein CASSLRPTAYGYTF.

Remarks on this clonotype: An end of the junction differs from the germline gene, which may be a read error. V is TRBV19 and J is TRBJ1-2; maybe TRBD1 (6 bases). In germline, CDR1 is LNHDA, CDR2 SQIVND (reference sequence). The CDR3 sequence is 15 residues long. The CDR3 region is CVSSIPTGELYGYTF. The CDR3 DNA sequence: TGTGTCAGTAGTATCCCGACAGGAGAGCTCTATGGCTACACCTTC.

Only a few counts were recorded for this clonotype. The chain's CDR3 is CASSQGQGFYNEQFF. The CDR3 DNA is TGTGCCAGCAGCCAGGGACAGGGGTTCTACAATGAGCAGTTCTTC. The chain employs TRBV5-6 and TRBJ2-1; 10 nucleotides agree with TRBD1. J lost 3 bases, V lost 4 bases, and 4 bases had no gene match. CDR3 size: 15 residues. CDR1 and CDR2 from the germline V gene are SGHDT and YYEEEE.

The chain uses TRBV4-1 and TRBJ2-7; D gene unclear. The germline CDR1 and CDR2 sequences are MGHRA and YSYEKL. The CDR3 has 15 residues. Trimming shortened V by 0 bases and J by 3 bases, and 12 bases separated the two germline ends. CDR3 loop: CASSQDPVQDYEQYF. The CDR3 DNA sequence: TGCGCCAGCAGCCAAGATCCCGTGCAGGACTACGAGCAGTACTTC.

This clonotype was counted only a few times. The rearrangement joins TRBV5-1 to TRBJ1-1; 9 bases line up with TRBD1. This CDR3 is built from 14 residues. Per germline, CDR1 SGHRS and CDR2 YFSETQ. V was clipped by 4 bases and J by 12 bases; unmatched bases: 13. The CDR3 loop is CASSLGQGPPSTFF. The CDR3 DNA reads TGCGCCAGCAGCCTAGGACAGGGGCCCCCCTCAACTTTCTTT. The variable domain in full, completed from reference TRBV5-1 and TRBJ1-1, reads KAGVTQTPRYLIKTRGQQVTLSCSPISGHRSVSWYQQTPGQGLQFLFEYFSETQRNKGNFPGRFSGRQFSNSRSEMNVSTLELGDSALYLCASSLGQGPPSTFFGQGTRLTVV.

This clonotype was recorded at least ten times. The chain links TRBV7-6 to TRBJ2-4; D perhaps matches TRBD2 (6 bases). The CDR3 spans 14 residues. CDR1 and CDR2 (germline): SGHVS, FNYEAQ. V shed 5 bases and J shed 5 bases, with 13 bases lying between them. The CDR3 here is CASSPGGRENIQYF. CDR3 DNA: TGTGCCAGCAGCCCCGGGGGACGTGAAAACATTCAGTACTTC. The full variable domain, its missing parts supplied by reference TRBV7-6 and TRBJ2-4, is GAGVSQSPRYKVTKRGQDVALRCDPISGHVSLYWYRQALGQGPEFLTYFNYEAQQDKSGLPNDRFSAERPEGSISTLTIQRTEQRDSAMYRCASSPGGRENIQYFGAGTRLSVL.

The CDR3 loop reads CASSQGWSEQFF. The CDR3 nucleotides are TGTGCCAGCAGCCAGGGCTGGAGTGAGCAGTTCTTC. This chain uses TRBV9 with TRBJ2-1, with a possible D match to TRBD1 (5 bases). V gave up 4 bases and J gave up 9 bases, with 11 bases separating them. The germline gives CDR1 SGDLS, CDR2 YYNGEE. There are 12 residues in the CDR3.

A few counts support this clonotype. The chain has TRBV2 and TRBJ1-4, with D perhaps TRBD1 (5 bases). The CDR3 is 18 residues long. V was trimmed by 7 bases and J by 0 bases, leaving 21 bases between them. Germline V lookup: CDR1 SNHLY, CDR2 FYNNEI. The CDR3 coding sequence is TGTGCCAGCACCCCAGGACCCCAAGGGGATGCAACTAATGAAAAACTGTTTTTT. Encoded protein: CASTPGPQGDATNEKLFF.

The chain uses TRBV12-3 or TRBV12-4 and TRBJ2-7; D may be TRBD2 (6 bases). V gave up 2 bases and J gave up 9 bases, with 14 bases separating them. The CDR3 loop spans 13 amino acids. CDR3 protein: CASSLTSRLGQYF. The CDR3 nucleotides read TGTGCCAGCAGTTTAACTAGCCGACTGGGGCAGTACTTC.

V usage is TRBV19 and J usage is TRBJ2-4, with D unclear. This CDR3 region has 13 residues. The V end was cut by 7 bases, the J end by 0 bases, with 7 bases between. CDR1 and CDR2 from the germline V gene are LNHDA and SQIVND (reference sequence). This chain's CDR3 is CASKILAKNIQYF. CDR3 DNA sequence: TGTGCCAGTAAAATACTAGCCAAAAACATTCAGTACTTC.

A few counts support this clonotype. J is TRBJ1-1 and V is TRBV20-1, with 9 bases matching TRBD1. CDR3 length: 13 amino acids. The junction had 6 bases not matched to a gene; V was cut back by 5 bases and J by 5 bases. CDR1 and CDR2 from the germline V gene are DFQATT and SNEGSKA (reference sequence). CDR3 amino acids: CSACRDRETEAFF. In nucleotides, the CDR3 is TGCAGTGCTTGCCGGGACAGGGAAACTGAAGCTTTCTTT.

This clonotype was counted only a few times. The chain uses TRBV7-3 and TRBJ2-3; the D gene is possibly TRBD2 (5 bases). This CDR3 spans 14 amino acids. Between the trimmed V and J ends, which lost 5 bases and 6 bases, there was a span of 15 bases. Germline loops: CDR1 SGHTA, CDR2 FQGTGA. The CDR3 region has the DNA TGTGCCAGCAGCCCCGTCGGAGGCCCGGATACGCAGTATTTT. It specifies CASSPVGGPDTQYF.

This clonotype was detected a few times. This chain joins TRBV12-3 or TRBV12-4 and TRBJ2-7; 10 nucleotides line up with TRBD1. The CDR3 consists of 16 residues. Losses at the gene ends were 2 bases for V and 5 bases for J; bases not matched to a gene: 9. CDR3 coding DNA: TGTGCCAGCAGTTTAAGTTTAAGGGACAGGGGTGACGAGCAGTACTTC. Translating gives CASSLSLRDRGDEQYF.

This clonotype was seen a few times. The chain has TRBV6-1 and TRBJ2-1, with D uncertain. CDR1 and CDR2 from the germline V gene are MNHNS and SASEGT. The CDR3 length is 17 residues. The V end lost 8 bases, the J end lost 0 bases, and 20 bases lay between the germline ends. Written as DNA, the CDR3 is TGTGCCAGCGGAAGGTTCCATACCTTAAGCTCCTACAATGAGCAGTTCTTC. As protein: CASGRFHTLSSYNEQFF.

This clonotype was counted many times. The chain employs TRBV7-6 and TRBJ2-6, with 9 nucleotides matching TRBD1. This CDR3 spans 20 amino acids. The junction had 10 bases not matched to a gene; V was cut back by 0 bases and J by 1 base. In germline, CDR1 is SGHVS, CDR2 FNYEAQ. CDR3 bases: TGTGCCAGCAGCTTAGCCGGAGGGACAGGGTCAGAATCTGGGGCCAACGTCCTGACTTTC. Its protein is CASSLAGGTGSESGANVLTF.

This clonotype was detected many times. The chain employs TRBV7-2 and TRBJ2-3, with D possibly matching TRBD2 (6 bases). Germline V CDR1 and CDR2: SGHTA, FQGNSA. This CDR3 contains 21 residues. Trimming took 4 bases from V and 2 from J, leaving 31 bases between them. The chain's CDR3 is CASSSGPLAGRGAAVTDTQYF. The CDR3 coding sequence is TGTGCCAGCAGCTCGGGTCCCCTTGCCGGGAGAGGGGCCGCTGTCACAGATACGCAGTATTTT.

The gene calls are TRBV3-1 and TRBJ1-1, with 9 bases matching TRBD1. Trimming cost V 3 bases and J 1 base; bases outside gene matches: 6. The CDR3 loop spans 16 amino acids. Germline CDR1 and CDR2: LGHDT and YNNKEL (reference sequence). CDR3 sequence: CASSQTQGAPNTEAFF. The CDR3 bases are TGTGCCAGCAGCCAGACACAGGGGGCCCCGAACACTGAAGCTTTCTTT.

The chain carries TRBV12-3 or TRBV12-4 and TRBJ2-2, with D possibly TRBD1 on 5 matching bases. Trimming stripped 3 bases from V and 7 bases from J, with 12 bases between. There are 14 residues in the CDR3. This CDR3 is CASSLIPGIGELFF. CDR3 nucleotides: TGTGCCAGCAGTTTGATCCCAGGGATCGGGGAGCTGTTTTTT.

This rearrangement joins TRBV4-1 to TRBJ2-2; unclear D gene. Germline V gives CDR1 MGHRA, CDR2 YSYEKL. Trimming pared 8 bases from V and 0 bases from J, leaving 19 bases between. The CDR3 runs to 17 residues. The CDR3 is CASHGLGPLPNTGELFF. In DNA, the CDR3 is TGCGCCAGCCACGGCCTGGGCCCGCTTCCGAACACCGGGGAGCTGTTTTTT.

This clonotype was recorded at least ten times. This chain joins TRBV7-2 and TRBJ1-5, with D possibly matching TRBD1 (6 bases). There are 15 residues in the CDR3. Germline CDR1 SGHTA, CDR2 FQGNSA. V was pared by 5 bases and J by 0 bases, with 11 bases between. This CDR3 is CASSPLQGSNQPQHF. The CDR3, as DNA: TGTGCCAGCAGCCCGCTACAGGGTAGCAATCAGCCCCAGCATTTT.